This T cell receptor beta chain was recorded in a study of T cell responses to AZD1222 COVID-19 vaccine. Germline V lookup: CDR1 SGHDN, CDR2 FVKESK. V was pared by 0 bases and J by 5 bases, with 8 bases of the junction left unmatched. The CDR3 runs 17 residues. TCRdb's copy holds only in-frame clones and misses some; the assay was immunoSEQ multiplex PCR. The table has some 170,000 clones, more than 80% seen once. Here the sequenced sample was peripheral blood, taken on day 0 of AZD1222 vaccination. This sequence was found in an adult in good health. The chain combines TRBV14 with TRBJ2-2, with 8 bases matching TRBD2. In DNA, the CDR3 is TGTGCCAGCAGCCAAGAACCCGGGAGGGCCTGGACCGGGGAGCTGTTTTTT. This sequence encodes CASSQEPGRAWTGELFF. The whole variable domain, remainder taken from reference TRBV14 and TRBJ2-2, is EAGVTQFPSHSVIEKGQTVTLRCDPISGHDNLYWYRRVMGKEIKFLLHFVKESKQDESGMPNNRFLAERTGGTYSTLKVQPAELEDSGVYFCASSQEPGRAWTGELFFGEGSRLTVL.